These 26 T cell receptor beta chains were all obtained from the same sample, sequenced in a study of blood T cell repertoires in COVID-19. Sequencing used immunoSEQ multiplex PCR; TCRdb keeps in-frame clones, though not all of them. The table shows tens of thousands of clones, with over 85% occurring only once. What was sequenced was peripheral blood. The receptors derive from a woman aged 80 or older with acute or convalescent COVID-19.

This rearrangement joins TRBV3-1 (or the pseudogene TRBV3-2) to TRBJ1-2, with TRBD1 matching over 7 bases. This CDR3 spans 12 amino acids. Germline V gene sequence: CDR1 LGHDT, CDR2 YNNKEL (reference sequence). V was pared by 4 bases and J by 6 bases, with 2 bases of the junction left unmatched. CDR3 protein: CASSLDRDGYTF. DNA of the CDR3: TGTGCCAGCAGCCTAGACAGGGATGGCTACACCTTC.

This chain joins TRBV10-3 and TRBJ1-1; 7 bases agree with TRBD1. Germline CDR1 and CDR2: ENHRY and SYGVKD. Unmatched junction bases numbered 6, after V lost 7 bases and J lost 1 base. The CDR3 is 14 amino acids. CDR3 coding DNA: TGTGCCATCAAGCAGGGGGTTCAGAACACTGAAGCTTTCTTT. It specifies CAIKQGVQNTEAFF.

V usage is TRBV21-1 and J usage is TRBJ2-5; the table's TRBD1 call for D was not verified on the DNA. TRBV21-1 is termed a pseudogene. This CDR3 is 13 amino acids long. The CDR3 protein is CASIDRGWETQYF. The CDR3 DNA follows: TGTGCCAGCATCGACAGGGGGTGGGAGACCCAGTACTTC.

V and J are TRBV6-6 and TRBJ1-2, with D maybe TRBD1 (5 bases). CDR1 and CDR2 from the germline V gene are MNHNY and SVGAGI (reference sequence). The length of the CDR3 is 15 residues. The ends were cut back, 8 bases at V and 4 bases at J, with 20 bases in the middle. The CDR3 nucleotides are TGTGCCAGCCGCTCCACCGGCGGGGGGTCCTATGGCTACACCTTC. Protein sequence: CASRSTGGGSYGYTF.

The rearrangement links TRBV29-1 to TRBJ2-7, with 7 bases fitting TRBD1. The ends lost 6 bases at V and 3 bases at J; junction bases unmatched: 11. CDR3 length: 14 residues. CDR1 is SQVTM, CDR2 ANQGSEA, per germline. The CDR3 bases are TGCAGCGTCGACCCAACAGGGGAAGGCTACGAGCAGTACTTC. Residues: CSVDPTGEGYEQYF.

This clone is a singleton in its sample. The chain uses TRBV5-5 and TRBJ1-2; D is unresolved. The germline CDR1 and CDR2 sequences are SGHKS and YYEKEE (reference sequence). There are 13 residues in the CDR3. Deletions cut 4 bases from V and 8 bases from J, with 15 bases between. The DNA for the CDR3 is TGTGCCAGCAGCCCTCTGGAGCCGAGAGGCTACACCTTC. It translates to CASSPLEPRGYTF.

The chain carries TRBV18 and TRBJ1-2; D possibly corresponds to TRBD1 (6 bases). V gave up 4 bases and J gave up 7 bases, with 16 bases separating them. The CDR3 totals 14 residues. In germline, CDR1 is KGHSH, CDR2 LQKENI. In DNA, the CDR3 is TGTGCCAGCTCACTACGGACAGAATCTACTGGCTACACCTTC. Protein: CASSLRTESTGYTF.

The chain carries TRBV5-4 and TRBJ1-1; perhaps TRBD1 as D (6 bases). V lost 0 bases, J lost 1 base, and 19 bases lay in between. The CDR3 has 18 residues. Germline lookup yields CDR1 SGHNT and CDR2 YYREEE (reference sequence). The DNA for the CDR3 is TGTGCCAGCAGCTTGGGATGGACAGCCCTCTCGGGGAACACTGAAGCTTTCTTT. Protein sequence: CASSLGWTALSGNTEAFF.

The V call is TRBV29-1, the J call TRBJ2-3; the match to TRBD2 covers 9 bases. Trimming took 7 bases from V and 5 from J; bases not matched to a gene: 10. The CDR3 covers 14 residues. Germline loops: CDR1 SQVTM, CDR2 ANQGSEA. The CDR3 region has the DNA TGCAGCGGTAGCGGGGGTCTAGCGGGAGATACGCAGTATTTT. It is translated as CSGSGGLAGDTQYF.

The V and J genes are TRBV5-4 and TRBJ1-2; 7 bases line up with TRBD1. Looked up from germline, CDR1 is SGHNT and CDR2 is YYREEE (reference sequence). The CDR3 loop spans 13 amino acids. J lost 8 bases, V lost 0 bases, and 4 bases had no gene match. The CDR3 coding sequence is TGTGCCAGCAGCTTGGACAGGGGACGAGGCTACACCTTC. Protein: CASSLDRGRGYTF.

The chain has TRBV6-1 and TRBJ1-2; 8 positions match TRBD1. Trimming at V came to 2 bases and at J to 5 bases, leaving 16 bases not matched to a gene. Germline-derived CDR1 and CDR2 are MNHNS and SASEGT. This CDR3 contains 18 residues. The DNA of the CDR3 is TGTGCCAGCAGTGAACTAGGTCAGGGGGCGATCAGCATGTATGGCTACACCTTC. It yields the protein CASSELGQGAISMYGYTF.

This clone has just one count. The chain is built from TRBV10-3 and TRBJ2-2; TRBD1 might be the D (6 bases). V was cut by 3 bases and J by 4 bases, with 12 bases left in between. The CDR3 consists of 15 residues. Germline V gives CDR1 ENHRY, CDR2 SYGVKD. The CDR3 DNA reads TGTGCCATCAGTGAAGTCTGGACAGTCACCGGGGAGCTGTTTTTT. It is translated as CAISEVWTVTGELFF.

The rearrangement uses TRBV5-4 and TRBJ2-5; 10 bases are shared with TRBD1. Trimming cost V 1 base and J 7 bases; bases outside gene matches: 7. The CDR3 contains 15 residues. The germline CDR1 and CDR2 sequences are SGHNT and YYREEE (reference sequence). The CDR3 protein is CASSLSRQGAGTQYF. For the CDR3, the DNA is TGTGCCAGCAGCTTGTCGAGACAGGGGGCTGGGACCCAGTACTTC.

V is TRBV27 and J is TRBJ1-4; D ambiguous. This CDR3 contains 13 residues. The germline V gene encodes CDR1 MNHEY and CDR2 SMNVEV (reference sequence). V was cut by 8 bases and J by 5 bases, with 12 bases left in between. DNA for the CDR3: TGTGCCAGCCGGAGGGTTCAGAATGAAAAACTGTTTTTT. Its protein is CASRRVQNEKLFF.

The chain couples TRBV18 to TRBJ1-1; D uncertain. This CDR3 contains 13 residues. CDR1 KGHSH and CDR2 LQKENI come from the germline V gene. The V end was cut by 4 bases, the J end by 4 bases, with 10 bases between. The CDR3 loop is CASSRSGGTEAFF. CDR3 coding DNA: TGTGCCAGCTCACGATCCGGTGGCACTGAAGCTTTCTTT.

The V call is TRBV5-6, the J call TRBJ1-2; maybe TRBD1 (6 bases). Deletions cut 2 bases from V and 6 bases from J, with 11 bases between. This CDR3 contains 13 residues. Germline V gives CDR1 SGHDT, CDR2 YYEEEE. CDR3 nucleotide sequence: TGTGCCAGCAGCTTAAGGACAGAAGATGGCTACACCTTC. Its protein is CASSLRTEDGYTF.

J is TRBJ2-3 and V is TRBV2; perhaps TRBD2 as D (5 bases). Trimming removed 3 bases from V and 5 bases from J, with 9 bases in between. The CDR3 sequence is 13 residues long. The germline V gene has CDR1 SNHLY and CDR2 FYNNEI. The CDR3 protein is CASSELRVDTQYF. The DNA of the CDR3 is TGTGCCAGCAGTGAGTTGAGGGTAGATACGCAGTATTTT.

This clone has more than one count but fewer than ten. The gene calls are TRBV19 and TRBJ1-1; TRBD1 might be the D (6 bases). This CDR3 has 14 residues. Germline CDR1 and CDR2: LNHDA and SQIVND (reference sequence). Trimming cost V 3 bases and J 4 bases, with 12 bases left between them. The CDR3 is CASSILGRGTEAFF. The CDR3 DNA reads TGTGCCAGTAGTATTCTCGGCAGGGGCACTGAAGCTTTCTTT.

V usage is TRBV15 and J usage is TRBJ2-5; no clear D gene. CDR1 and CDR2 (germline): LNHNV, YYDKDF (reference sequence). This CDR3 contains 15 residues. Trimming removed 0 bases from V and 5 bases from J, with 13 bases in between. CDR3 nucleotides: TGTGCCACCAGCAGAGACGCAAGAGGATGGGAGACCCAGTACTTC. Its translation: CATSRDARGWETQYF.

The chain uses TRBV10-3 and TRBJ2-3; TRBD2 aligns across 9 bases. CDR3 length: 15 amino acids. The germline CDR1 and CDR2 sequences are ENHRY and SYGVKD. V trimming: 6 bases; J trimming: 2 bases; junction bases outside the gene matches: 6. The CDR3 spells CAISMTSGSTDTQYF. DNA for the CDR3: TGTGCCATCAGCATGACTAGCGGCTCCACAGATACGCAGTATTTT.

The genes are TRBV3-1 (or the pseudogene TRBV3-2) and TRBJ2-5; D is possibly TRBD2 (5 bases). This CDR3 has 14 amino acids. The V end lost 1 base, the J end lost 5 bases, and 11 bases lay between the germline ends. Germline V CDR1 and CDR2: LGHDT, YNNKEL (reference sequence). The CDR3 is CASSQVEGMETQYF. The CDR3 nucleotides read TGTGCCAGCAGCCAAGTTGAGGGCATGGAGACCCAGTACTTC.

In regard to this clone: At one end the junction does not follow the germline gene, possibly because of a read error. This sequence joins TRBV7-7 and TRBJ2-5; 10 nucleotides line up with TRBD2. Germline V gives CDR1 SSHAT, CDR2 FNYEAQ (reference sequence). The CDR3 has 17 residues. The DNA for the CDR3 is TGTGCTAGCAGCTTAGACCCACTAGCGGGGATGCAAGAGACCCAGTACTTC. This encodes CASSLDPLAGMQETQYF.

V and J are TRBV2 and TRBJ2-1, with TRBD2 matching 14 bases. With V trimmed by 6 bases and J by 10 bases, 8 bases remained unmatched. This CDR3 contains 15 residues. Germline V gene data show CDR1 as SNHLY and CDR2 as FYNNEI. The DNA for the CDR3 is TGTGCCAGCAGATCCGGGACTAGCGGGGGTGGGGAGCAGTTCTTC. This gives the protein CASRSGTSGGGEQFF.

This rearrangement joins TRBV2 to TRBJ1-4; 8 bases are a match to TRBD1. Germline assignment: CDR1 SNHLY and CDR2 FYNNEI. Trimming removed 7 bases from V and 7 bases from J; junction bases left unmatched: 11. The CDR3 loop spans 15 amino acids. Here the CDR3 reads CASTILQGAGEKLFF. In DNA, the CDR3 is TGTGCCAGCACCATTCTCCAGGGGGCCGGTGAAAAACTGTTTTTT.

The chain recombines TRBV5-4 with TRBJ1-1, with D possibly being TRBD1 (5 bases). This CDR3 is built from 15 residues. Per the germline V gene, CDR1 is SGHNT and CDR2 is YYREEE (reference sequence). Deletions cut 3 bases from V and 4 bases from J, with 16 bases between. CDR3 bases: TGTGCCAGCAGCTCCGGCGGTCGGGGGAGCACTGAAGCTTTCTTT. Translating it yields CASSSGGRGSTEAFF.

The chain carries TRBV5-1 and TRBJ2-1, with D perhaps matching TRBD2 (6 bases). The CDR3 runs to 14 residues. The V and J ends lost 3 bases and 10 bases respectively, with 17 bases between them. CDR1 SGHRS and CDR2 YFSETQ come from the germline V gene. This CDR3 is CASSSRGAGGEQFF. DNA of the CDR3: TGCGCCAGCAGCTCACGAGGGGCCGGAGGGGAGCAGTTCTTC.